The T cell receptor (beta chain) described here comes from a study of blood T cell repertoires in COVID-19. About the study: PBMCs, B-cell-depleted T cells, or T cells provided the cDNA or gDNA that made up the material.

Profiling relied on immunoSEQ multiplex PCR, and the TCRdb table lists in-frame clones only, not all of them. The data contain about 200,000 clones, roughly 84% of them seen just once; the ten biggest clones take up about 10%. The CDR3 length is 15 residues. Germline lookup yields CDR1 LNHDA and CDR2 SQIVND (reference sequence). Trimming stripped 5 bases from V and 2 bases from J, with 15 bases between. The sequencing sample was made of peripheral blood. The V gene is TRBV19, the J gene TRBJ1-2, with D possibly matching TRBD1 (6 bases). The sequence came from a man aged 50 to 60 with active or convalescent COVID-19. The CDR3 coding sequence is TGTGCCAGTAGTCAGGACAGCCTTAAAAACTATGGCTACACCTTC. Translating it yields CASSQDSLKNYGYTF.